This TCR beta chain was recovered during a study of cytomegalovirus exposure and HLA in healthy donors. Notes on this clone: Antigen specificity is unknown.

Study results and caveats: According to a later analysis, most TCR beta chains associated with CMV appeared HLA-restricted.

Amplification used 60 Vbeta primers and 13 Jbeta primers. Authors' methods: In a later analysis, 8.5 million to 14 million of approximately 81 million unique beta chains occurred in at least two donors. TCRdb's copy holds only in-frame clones and misses some; the assay was immunoSEQ multiplex PCR. That table supplies the V and J calls and clone size; D and trimming were determined from the DNA. The repertoire holds 150,000 or so clones, with approximately 79% as singletons. This TCR came from a woman aged 40 to 50 in good health and CMV-seropositive. The specimen was PBMCs.

CDR3 sequence reads: CATSSQVGSSYNEQFF. The CDR3 DNA reads TGTGCCACCAGCAGCCAAGTAGGGAGCTCCTACAATGAGCAGTTCTTC. The chain uses TRBV15 and TRBJ2-1; TRBD2 is a possible D gene (5 bases). This CDR3 is built from 16 residues. Germline CDR1 is LNHNV and CDR2 is YYDKDF (reference sequence). V lost 3 bases, J lost 0 bases, and 12 bases lay in between.